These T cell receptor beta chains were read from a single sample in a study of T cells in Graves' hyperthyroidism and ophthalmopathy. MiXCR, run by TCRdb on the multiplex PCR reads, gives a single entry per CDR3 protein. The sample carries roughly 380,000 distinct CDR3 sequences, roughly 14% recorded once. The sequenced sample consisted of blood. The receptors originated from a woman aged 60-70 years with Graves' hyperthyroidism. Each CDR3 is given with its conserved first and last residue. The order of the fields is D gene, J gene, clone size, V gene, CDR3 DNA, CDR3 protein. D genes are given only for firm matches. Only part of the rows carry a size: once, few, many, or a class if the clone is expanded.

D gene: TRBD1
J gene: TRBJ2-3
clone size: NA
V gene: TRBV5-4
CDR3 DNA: TGTGCCAGCAGCGGGGGGGACAGGGGGCATCAAGATACGCAGTATTTT
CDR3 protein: CASSGGDRGHQDTQYF

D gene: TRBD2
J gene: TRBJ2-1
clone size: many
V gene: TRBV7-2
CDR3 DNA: TGTGCCAGCAGCTTGACTAGCGGGAGGGCCAATGAGCAGTTCTTC
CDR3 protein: CASSLTSGRANEQFF

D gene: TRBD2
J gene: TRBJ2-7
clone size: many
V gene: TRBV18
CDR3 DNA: TGTGCCAGCTCACCAGAGGGGCTAGCGGAGATGGGTAGCTACGAGCAGTACTTC
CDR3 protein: CASSPEGLAEMGSYEQYF

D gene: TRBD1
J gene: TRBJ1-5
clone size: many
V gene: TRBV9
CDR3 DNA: TGTGCCAGCAGAGCCCCTAACAGGGGAGGTTTCGGCAATCAGCCCCAGCATTTT
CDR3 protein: CASRAPNRGGFGNQPQHF

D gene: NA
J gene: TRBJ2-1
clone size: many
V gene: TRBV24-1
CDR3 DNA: TGTGCCACCAGTGCCAATCTGGGGGAGGCGGTCAATGAGCAGTTCTTC
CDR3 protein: CATSANLGEAVNEQFF

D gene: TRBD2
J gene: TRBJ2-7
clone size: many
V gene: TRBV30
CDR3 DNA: TGTGCCTACCGAGGGAAGGCGGGAGGTTACGAGCAGTACTTC
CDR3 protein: CAYRGKAGGYEQYF

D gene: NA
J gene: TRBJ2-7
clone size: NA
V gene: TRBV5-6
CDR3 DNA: TGTGCCAGCAGCTTGGTCAACTACGAGCAGTACTTC
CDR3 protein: CASSLVNYEQYF

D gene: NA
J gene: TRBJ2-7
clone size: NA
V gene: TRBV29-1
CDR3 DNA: TGCAGCGTTGAATCCGGGATAGGATACGAGCAGTACTTC
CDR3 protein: CSVESGIGYEQYF

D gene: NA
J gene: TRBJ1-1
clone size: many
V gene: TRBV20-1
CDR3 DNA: TGCAGTGCTAGGTCAGGGAACACTGAAGCTTTCTTT
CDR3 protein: CSARSGNTEAFF

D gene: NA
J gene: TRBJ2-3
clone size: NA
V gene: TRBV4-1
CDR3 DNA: TGCGCCAGCAGCCAAGATAGTGGTTTAGATACGCAGTATTTT
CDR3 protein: CASSQDSGLDTQYF

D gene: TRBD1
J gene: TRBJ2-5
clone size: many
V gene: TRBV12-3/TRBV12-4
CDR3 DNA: TGTGCCAGCAGCGCCGGACAGGGGAGACAGACCCAGTACTTC
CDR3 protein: CASSAGQGRQTQYF

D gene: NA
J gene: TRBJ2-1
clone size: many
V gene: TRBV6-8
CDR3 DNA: TGTGCCAGCAGCTCCTTCCGCAATGAGCAGTTCTTC
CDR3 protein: CASSSFRNEQFF

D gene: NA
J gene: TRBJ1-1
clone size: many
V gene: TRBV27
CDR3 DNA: TGTGCCAGCAGTTTAACTACAGTGGGCACTGAAGCTTTCTTT
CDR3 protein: CASSLTTVGTEAFF

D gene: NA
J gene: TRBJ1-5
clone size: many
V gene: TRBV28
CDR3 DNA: TGTGCCAGCAGTTCCCTGGGAGGGGGAGGCAATCAGCCCCAGCATTTT
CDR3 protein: CASSSLGGGGNQPQHF

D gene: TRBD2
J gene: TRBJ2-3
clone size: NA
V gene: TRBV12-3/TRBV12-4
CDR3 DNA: TGTGCCAGCAGTTTGGGGGGGCTAGCGGGAGCTCCTACCACAGATACGCAGTATTTT
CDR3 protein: CASSLGGLAGAPTTDTQYF

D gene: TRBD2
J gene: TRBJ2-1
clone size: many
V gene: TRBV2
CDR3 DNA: TGTGCCAGCAGAGACCGTGCGGGAGGTTATAATGAGCAGTTCTTC
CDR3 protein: CASRDRAGGYNEQFF

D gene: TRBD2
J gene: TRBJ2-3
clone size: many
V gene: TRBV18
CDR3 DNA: TGTGCCAGCCGGGCTCGACTAGCGGGCCCTAGCACAGATACGCAGTATTTT
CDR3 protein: CASRARLAGPSTDTQYF

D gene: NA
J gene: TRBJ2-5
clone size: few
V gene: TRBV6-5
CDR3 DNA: TGTGCCAGCAGTTACGATGGAAGCTGGGAGACCCAGTACTTC
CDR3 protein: CASSYDGSWETQYF

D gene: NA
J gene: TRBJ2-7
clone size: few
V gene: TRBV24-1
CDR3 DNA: TGTGCCACCAGTGATAGATACGAGCAGTACTTC
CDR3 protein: CATSDRYEQYF

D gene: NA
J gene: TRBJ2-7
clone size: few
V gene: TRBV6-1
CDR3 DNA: TGTGCCACCATGTGGGTGAGCTCCTACGAGCAGTACTTC
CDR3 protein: CATMWVSSYEQYF

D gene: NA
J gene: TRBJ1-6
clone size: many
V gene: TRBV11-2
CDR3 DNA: TGTGCCAGCAGACAACCGGGGTCCTATAATTCACCCCTCCACTTT
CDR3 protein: CASRQPGSYNSPLHF

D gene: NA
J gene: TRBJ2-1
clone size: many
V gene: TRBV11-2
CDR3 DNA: TGTGCCAGCAGCTTAGTCGGGGGCCTGTACAATGAGCAGTTCTTC
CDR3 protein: CASSLVGGLYNEQFF

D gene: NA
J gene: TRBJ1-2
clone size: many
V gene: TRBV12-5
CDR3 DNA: TGTGCTAGTGGTTTGGTAACGCCTTTCTACACCTTC
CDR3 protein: CASGLVTPFYTF

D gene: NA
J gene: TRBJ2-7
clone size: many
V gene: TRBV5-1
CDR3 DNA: TGCGCCAGCACAGCTTGGAGCTGGTCGGCGGAGAGCTCCTACGAGCAGTACTTC
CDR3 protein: CASTAWSWSAESSYEQYF

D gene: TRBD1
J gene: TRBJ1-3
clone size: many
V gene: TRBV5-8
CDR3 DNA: TGTGCCAGCAGTCCCACAGGGGTCGGAAGCACCATATATTTT
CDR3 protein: CASSPTGVGSTIYF

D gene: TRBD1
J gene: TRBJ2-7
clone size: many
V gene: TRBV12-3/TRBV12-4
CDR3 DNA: TGTGCCAGCAGTCTGACCCGTGGGACAGAATACGAGCAGTACTTC
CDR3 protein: CASSLTRGTEYEQYF

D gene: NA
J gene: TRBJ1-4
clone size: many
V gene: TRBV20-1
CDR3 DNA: TGCAGTGCTATTGGGACTAATGAAAAACTGTTTTTT
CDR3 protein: CSAIGTNEKLFF

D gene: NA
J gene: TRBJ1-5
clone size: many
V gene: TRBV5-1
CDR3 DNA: TGCGCCAGCAGCTGGGAGGGAGCTAGAAATCAGCCCCAGCATTTT
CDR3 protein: CASSWEGARNQPQHF

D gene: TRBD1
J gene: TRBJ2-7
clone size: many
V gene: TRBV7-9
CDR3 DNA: TGTGCCAGCAGCTCGCGACAGGGTTCCTACGAGCAGTACTTC
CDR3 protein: CASSSRQGSYEQYF

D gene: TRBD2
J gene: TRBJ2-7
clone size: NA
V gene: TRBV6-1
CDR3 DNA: TGTGCCAGCAGTGCCCCTTCCGGGACTAGCGGGGGCCCATCCTACGAGCAGTACTTC
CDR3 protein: CASSAPSGTSGGPSYEQYF

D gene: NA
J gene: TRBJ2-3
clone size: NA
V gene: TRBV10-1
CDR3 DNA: TGCGCCAGTACCGACGGGGATACGCAGTATTTT
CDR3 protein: CASTDGDTQYF

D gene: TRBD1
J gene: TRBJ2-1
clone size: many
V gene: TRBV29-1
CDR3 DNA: TGCAGCGTGGTCCCGGGACAGTTATTATACAATGAGCAGTTCTTC
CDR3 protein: CSVVPGQLLYNEQFF

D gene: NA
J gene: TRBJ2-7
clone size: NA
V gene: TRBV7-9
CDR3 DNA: TGTGCCAGCAGCTTAGGGGAAAAAGTCTACGAGCAGTACTTC
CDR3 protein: CASSLGEKVYEQYF

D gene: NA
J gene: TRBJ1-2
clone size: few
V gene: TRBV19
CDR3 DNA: TGTGCCAGTAGTATGGGAGGGAGGAGACAAGGCTACACCTTC
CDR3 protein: CASSMGGRRQGYTF

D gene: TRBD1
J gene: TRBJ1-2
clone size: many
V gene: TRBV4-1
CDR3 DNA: TGCGCCAGCAGCCACCCCGGGACAGGGCCCCTTAGCTTGGGCTACACCTTC
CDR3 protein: CASSHPGTGPLSLGYTF

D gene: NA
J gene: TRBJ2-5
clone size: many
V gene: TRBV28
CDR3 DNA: TGTGCCAGCAGTTTCGCTGGGGGGACCCAGTACTTC
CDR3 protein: CASSFAGGTQYF

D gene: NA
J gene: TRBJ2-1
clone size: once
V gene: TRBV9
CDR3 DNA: TGTGCCAGCAGCGTAGGCCAACTAGGACACAATGAGCAGTTCTTC
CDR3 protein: CASSVGQLGHNEQFF

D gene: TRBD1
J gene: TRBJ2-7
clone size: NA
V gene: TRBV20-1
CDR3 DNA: TGCAGTGCCGGTATCGGGACAGGCTGGGAGCAGTACTTC
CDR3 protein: CSAGIGTGWEQYF

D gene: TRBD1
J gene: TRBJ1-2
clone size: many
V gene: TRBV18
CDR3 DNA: TGTGCCAGCTCACCACCGTCCAGGGGGAACTATGGCTACACCTTC
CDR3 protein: CASSPPSRGNYGYTF

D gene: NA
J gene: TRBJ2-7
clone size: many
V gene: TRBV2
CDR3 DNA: TGTGCCACCAGATGGGGTGGATCCTACGAGCAGTACTTC
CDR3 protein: CATRWGGSYEQYF

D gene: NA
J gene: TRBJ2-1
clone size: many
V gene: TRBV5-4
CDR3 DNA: TGTGCCAGCAGCTATAAACAGGGCTATGAGCAGTTCTTC
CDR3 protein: CASSYKQGYEQFF

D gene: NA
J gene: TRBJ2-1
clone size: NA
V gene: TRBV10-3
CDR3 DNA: TGTGCCATCAGACTCCAGGTATACAATGAGCAGTTCTTC
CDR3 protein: CAIRLQVYNEQFF

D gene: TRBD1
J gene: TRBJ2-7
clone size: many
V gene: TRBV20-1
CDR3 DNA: TGCAGTGCTAGTCGGACAGGGGTATACGAGCAGTACTTC
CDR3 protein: CSASRTGVYEQYF

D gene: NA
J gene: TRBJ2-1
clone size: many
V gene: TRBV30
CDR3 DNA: TGTGCCTGGTCGAGTGGGAGAAACGATGAGCAGTTCTTC
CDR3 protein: CAWSSGRNDEQFF

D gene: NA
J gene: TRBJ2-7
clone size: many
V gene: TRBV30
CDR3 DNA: TGTGCCTGGAATGGTGCTAGCGAGGGGCCAGCCTACGAGCAGTACTTC
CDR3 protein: CAWNGASEGPAYEQYF

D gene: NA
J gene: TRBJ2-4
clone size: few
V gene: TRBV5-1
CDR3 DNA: TGCGCCAGCAGCCCTTCCGGGGGCGCCCCCAAAAACATTCAGTACTTC
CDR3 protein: CASSPSGGAPKNIQYF

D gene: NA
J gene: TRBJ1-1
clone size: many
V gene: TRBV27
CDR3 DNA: TGTGCCAGCAGTCCCCAACAGGGATCAGTGGGCACTGAAGCTTTCTTT
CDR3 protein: CASSPQQGSVGTEAFF

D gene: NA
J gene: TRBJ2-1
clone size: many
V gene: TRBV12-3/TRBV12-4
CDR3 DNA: TGTGCCAGCAGGAAAGACCGGCGTGAGCAGTTCTTC
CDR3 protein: CASRKDRREQFF